This paragraph covers one T cell receptor beta chain sequence. The antigen remains unidentified. This sample is part of a study of OX40 agonist ivuxolimab in advanced cancers. Study-level background: Two cutaneous melanoma patients and one hepatocellular carcinoma patient, three in all, had partial responses. Findings and limits, study-wide: CD4+ and CD8+ blood T cells expanded clonally by week 6 at 0.1 to 3.0 mg/kg.

Profiling relied on immunoSEQ multiplex PCR, and the TCRdb table lists in-frame clones only, not all of them. Here the sample spans tens of thousands of clones, roughly 85% being singletons. V was clipped by 3 bases and J by 9 bases, with 16 bases between them. The CDR3 spans 14 residues. The V gene's germline CDR1 is SGHRS and CDR2 YFSETQ. Sequencing was performed on CD4+ or CD8+ T cells sorted from blood, taken in a trial of the OX40 agonist ivuxolimab. This chain uses TRBV5-1 with TRBJ2-1, with D perhaps assigned TRBD1 or TRBD2 (5 bases each). The sequence was collected from an adult with an advanced solid tumor such as melanoma, head and neck, liver or kidney cancer. CDR3 DNA: TGCGCCAGCAGCTCCGGGACCCCCGAGGGTGAGCAGTTCTTC. This gives the protein CASSSGTPEGEQFF.